These T cell receptor beta chains were read from a single sample in a study of T cells after yellow fever vaccination. TCRdb fed the 5' RACE reads into MiXCR, producing one record per CDR3 protein. The sample records about 370,000 distinct CDR3 sequences, 9.5% to 13% being singletons. The sample was PBMCs, taken on the day of the first yellow fever vaccination. Receptor source: a man aged 18-30 years who received the YFV17D yellow fever vaccine. CDR3s include the opening cysteine and the closing phenylalanine or tryptophan. A D gene is named only where the DNA matches it firmly. Only some rows state a clone size, as once, few, many or a class for expanded clones.

TRBV6-1,TRBJ1-1,NA,NA,CASKREIQGTEAFF,TGTGCCAGCAAAAGAGAGATACAAGGTACTGAAGCTTTCTTT
TRBV7-2,TRBJ1-2,few,TRBD1,CASSPRQGGGYTF,TGTGCCAGCAGCCCAAGACAGGGTGGGGGCTACACCTTC
TRBV7-2,TRBJ2-3,few,NA,CASSLMVVSTDTQYF,TGTGCCAGCAGCTTAATGGTCGTTAGCACAGATACGCAGTATTTT
TRBV4-3,TRBJ1-4,few,NA,CASSQDLKNRPNEKLFF,TGCGCCAGCAGCCAAGATCTTAAGAACAGACCAAATGAAAAACTGTTTTTT
TRBV12-3/TRBV12-4,TRBJ1-6,NA,NA,CASSFVGLNSPLHF,TGTGCCAGCAGTTTCGTGGGGCTGAATTCACCCCTCCACTTT
TRBV9,TRBJ2-3,many,NA,CASSVGVGTDTQYF,TGTGCCAGCAGCGTAGGAGTGGGCACAGATACGCAGTATTTT
TRBV13,TRBJ1-2,few,NA,CASSPGPRGLYGYTF,TGTGCCAGCAGCCCGGGTCCCCGGGGACTCTATGGCTACACCTTC
TRBV3-1,TRBJ2-3,NA,NA,CASSPPGVWDTQYF,TGTGCCAGCAGCCCTCCGGGAGTATGGGATACGCAGTATTTT
TRBV6-2/TRBV6-3,TRBJ1-5,NA,TRBD1,CASSYRPGTGGNQPQHF,TGTGCCAGCAGTTACCGACCAGGGACAGGTGGCAATCAGCCCCAGCATTTT
TRBV5-1,TRBJ2-7,few,NA,CASSARVSSYEQYF,TGCGCCAGCAGCGCAAGAGTGAGCTCCTACGAGCAGTACTTC
TRBV25-1,TRBJ1-1,NA,TRBD1,CASKDRATEAFF,TGTGCCAGCAAAGACAGGGCCACTGAAGCTTTCTTT
TRBV2,TRBJ2-5,many,NA,CASKRGQETQYF,TGTGCCAGCAAGCGCGGCCAAGAGACCCAGTACTTC
TRBV18,TRBJ1-1,few,TRBD1,CASSIGTGGSEAFF,TGTGCCAGCTCAATCGGGACAGGGGGGTCTGAAGCTTTCTTT
TRBV19,TRBJ2-1,NA,TRBD1,CASSIDRARQGLWDNEQFF,TGTGCCAGTAGTATTGATCGGGCCCGACAGGGCTTGTGGGACAATGAGCAGTTCTTC
TRBV20-1,TRBJ1-2,NA,NA,CSASGQTRGYTF,TGCAGTGCTAGCGGTCAAACGCGGGGCTACACCTTC
TRBV6-2/TRBV6-3,TRBJ2-3,NA,NA,CASSFAFTDTQYF,TGTGCCAGCAGCTTCGCATTTACAGATACGCAGTATTTT
TRBV7-9,TRBJ1-3,few,TRBD1,CASHRGNSGNTIYF,TGTGCCTCCCACAGGGGAAACTCTGGAAACACCATATATTTT
TRBV5-1,TRBJ2-1,few,NA,CASSLGQGGLRQFF,TGCGCCAGCAGCTTGGGACAGGGAGGATTGCGGCAGTTCTTC
TRBV6-5,TRBJ2-5,NA,NA,CASSYSSGEGGTQYF,TGTGCCAGCAGTTACTCTTCAGGCGAAGGCGGGACCCAGTACTTC
TRBV6-5,TRBJ1-5,NA,NA,CASSYSSKQGGNQPQHF,TGTGCCAGCAGTTACTCGAGTAAGCAGGGAGGAAATCAGCCCCAGCATTTT
TRBV19,TRBJ1-6,NA,NA,CASSPPLHF,TGTGCCAGTAGTCCACCCCTCCACTTT
TRBV18,TRBJ1-1,few,NA,CASSPDRTTEAFF,TGTGCCAGCTCTCCAGACAGGACCACTGAAGCTTTCTTT
TRBV5-1,TRBJ2-1,NA,TRBD2,CASTGLARGDLQFF,TGCGCCAGCACGGGACTAGCGCGGGGTGATCTTCAGTTCTTC
TRBV5-1,TRBJ2-3,NA,NA,CASSLALPTDTQYF,TGCGCCAGCAGCTTGGCCCTACCCACAGATACGCAGTATTTT
TRBV6-1,TRBJ2-1,NA,NA,CASSPAAGYNEQFF,TGTGCCAGCAGCCCCGCGGCGGGCTATAATGAGCAGTTCTTC
TRBV23-1,TRBJ2-3,NA,TRBD1,CASSQSGTAADTQYF,TGCGCCAGCAGTCAATCGGGGACAGCTGCAGATACGCAGTATTTT
TRBV12-3/TRBV12-4,TRBJ1-1,NA,NA,CASSVTQGSMNTEAFF,TGTGCCAGCAGCGTTACCCAGGGGAGTATGAACACTGAAGCTTTCTTT
TRBV19,TRBJ1-2,NA,NA,CASSPPAPGYTF,TGTGCCAGTAGTCCCCCTGCGCCGGGCTACACCTTC
TRBV15,TRBJ1-1,few,NA,CATSRGLSGAFF,TGTGCCACCAGCAGAGGACTCAGCGGAGCTTTCTTT
TRBV11-2,TRBJ2-2,NA,NA,CASSSWAVAGELFF,TGTGCCAGCAGCTCCTGGGCGGTGGCCGGGGAGCTGTTTTTT
TRBV4-3,TRBJ2-4,few,NA,CASSQDRGTKNIQYF,TGCGCCAGCAGCCAGGATAGGGGGACCAAAAACATTCAGTACTTC
TRBV27,TRBJ1-6,NA,NA,CASSLRGLGNSPLHF,TGTGCCAGCAGTTTAAGGGGGTTGGGGAATTCACCCCTCCACTTT
TRBV10-3,TRBJ2-1,few,NA,CAISDGLQSNEQFF,TGTGCCATCAGTGACGGCCTCCAAAGCAATGAGCAGTTCTTC
TRBV5-4,TRBJ1-3,few,NA,CASSQGIASGNTIYF,TGTGCCAGCAGCCAGGGAATAGCCTCTGGAAACACCATATATTTT
TRBV6-1,TRBJ2-3,many,TRBD2,CASSQRGPGGTDTQYF,TGTGCCAGCAGCCAGCGGGGCCCCGGCGGCACAGATACGCAGTATTTT
TRBV3-1,TRBJ2-3,few,TRBD1,CASSRTGYSADTQYF,TGTGCCAGCAGCCGGACAGGGTATAGTGCAGATACGCAGTATTTT
TRBV4-3,TRBJ2-2,NA,TRBD1,CASSPSTGGRTGKLFF,TGCGCCAGCAGCCCCTCTACAGGGGGCCGCACCGGGAAGCTGTTTTTT
TRBV20-1,TRBJ2-2,NA,TRBD2,CSARGPGGNGELFF,TGCAGTGCTAGAGGGCCGGGGGGTAACGGGGAGCTGTTTTTT
TRBV7-3,TRBJ2-2,NA,NA,CASSLTSLGARIVHTGELFF,TGTGCCAGCAGCTTAACGTCTCTGGGGGCGCGTATAGTCCACACCGGGGAGCTGTTTTTT
TRBV7-9,TRBJ2-1,many,TRBD1,CASSHAGQGWNEQFF,TGTGCCAGCAGCCACGCTGGACAGGGGTGGAATGAGCAGTTCTTC
TRBV7-2,TRBJ2-3,NA,NA,CASSFLVSTDTQYF,TGTGCCAGCAGCTTCCTAGTCAGTACAGATACGCAGTATTTT
TRBV27,TRBJ2-5,NA,TRBD1,CASSEGQGIETQYF,TGTGCCAGCAGTGAAGGACAGGGGATAGAGACCCAGTACTTC
TRBV6-2/TRBV6-3,TRBJ2-2,NA,TRBD2,CASSKRHGGSNTGELFF,TGTGCCAGCAGTAAACGCCACGGGGGGTCGAACACCGGGGAGCTGTTTTTT
TRBV29-1,TRBJ1-2,many,NA,CSVARAALNGYTF,TGCAGCGTTGCAAGGGCGGCCCTCAATGGCTACACCTTC
TRBV3-1,TRBJ2-1,few,NA,CASSQVGAREQFF,TGTGCCAGCAGCCAAGTGGGGGCGAGGGAGCAGTTCTTC
TRBV20-1,TRBJ1-5,few,NA,CSARPGQQNQPQHF,TGCAGTGCCCGACCCGGACAGCAGAATCAGCCCCAGCATTTT
TRBV4-2,TRBJ2-7,NA,NA,CASSQDWSPSYEQYF,TGTGCCAGCAGCCAAGATTGGTCCCCCTCCTACGAGCAGTACTTC